Listed below are T cell receptor beta chains from one sample, sequenced in a study of blood T cell repertoires in COVID-19. Libraries were prepared by immunoSEQ multiplex PCR; TCRdb keeps only in-frame clonotypes and omits some of them. The sample has about 88,000 clones, 87% seen once; the top ten hold about 17%. What was sequenced was peripheral blood. These receptors were taken from a woman aged 55-69 years with COVID-19, enrolled during active disease. The CDR3 runs from the conserved cysteine through the conserved F or W. A D gene is named only where the DNA matches it firmly. Only part of the rows carry a size: once, few, many, or a class if the clone is expanded.

cdr3_aa,cdr3_nt,clone_size,v_call,d_call,j_call
CASTWGGNQPQHF,TGTGCCAGCACCTGGGGCGGCAATCAGCCCCAGCATTTT,-,TRBV6-5,-,TRBJ1-5
CASSQDRLAGDSYEQYF,TGTGCCAGCAGCCAAGACCGGTTGGCAGGGGATTCCTACGAGCAGTACTTC,-,TRBV4-2,-,TRBJ2-7
CASSAGQGYGYTF,TGTGCCAGCAGCGCGGGACAGGGTTATGGCTACACCTTC,-,TRBV6-5,TRBD1,TRBJ1-2
CASSWSASGTYNEQFF,TGTGCCAGCAGCTGGAGCGCTAGCGGGACATACAATGAGCAGTTCTTC,-,TRBV7-2,TRBD2,TRBJ2-1
CASSVARAGNYGYTF,TGTGCCAGCAGCGTAGCCCGGGCAGGGAACTATGGCTACACCTTC,-,TRBV9,-,TRBJ1-2
CASSIGIEVYEQYF,TGTGCCAGCAGCATAGGGATTGAGGTGTACGAGCAGTACTTC,-,TRBV11-2,-,TRBJ2-7
CASSRQGNEDTIYF,TGTGCCAGCAGCCGACAGGGGAATGAAGACACCATATATTTT,-,TRBV3-1/TRBV3-2,TRBD1,TRBJ1-3
CASSSEQGSRQEKLFF,TGTGCCAGCAGCTCGGAACAGGGTTCTAGGCAGGAAAAACTGTTTTTT,-,TRBV5-5,-,TRBJ1-4
CASSKDSRDEQYF,TGTGCCAGCAGTAAGGACAGTAGAGACGAGCAGTACTTC,once,TRBV2,-,TRBJ2-7
CASSLATGPDQPQHF,TGTGCCAGCAGCTTAGCTACAGGGCCTGATCAGCCCCAGCATTTT,-,TRBV7-2,-,TRBJ1-5
CASRLMQPQHF,TGTGCCAGCAGACTGATGCAGCCCCAGCATTTT,-,TRBV2,-,TRBJ1-5
CASRDRENQPQHF,TGTGCCAGCAGGGACAGGGAGAATCAGCCCCAGCATTTT,-,TRBV2,TRBD1,TRBJ1-5
CASSLGSGGTYEQYF,TGCGCCAGCAGCTTGGGTAGCGGGGGGACCTACGAGCAGTACTTC,-,TRBV5-1,TRBD2,TRBJ2-7
CASSEVEAQYF,TGTGCCAGCAGTGAAGTAGAGGCCCAGTACTTC,-,TRBV2,-,TRBJ2-5
CSARNTGELFF,TGCAGCGCCAGAAACACCGGGGAGCTGTTTTTT,-,TRBV29-1,-,TRBJ2-2
CASSLGLTSGGAYEQYF,TGCGCCAGCAGCTTGGGATTGACTAGCGGGGGGGCCTACGAGCAGTACTTC,-,TRBV5-1,TRBD2,TRBJ2-7
CASSHQDRPNYGYTF,TGTGCCAGCAGCCACCAGGACAGGCCTAACTATGGCTACACCTTC,-,TRBV7-2,TRBD1,TRBJ1-2
CASSWGRANTEAFF,TGTGCCAGCAGTTGGGGGCGGGCCAACACTGAAGCTTTCTTT,-,TRBV6-5,-,TRBJ1-1